The T cell receptor beta chain described here comes from a study of fetal regulatory T cell absence and autoimmunity. This CDR3 has 13 residues. Germline-derived CDR1 and CDR2 are PRHDT and FYEKMQ (reference sequence). Trimming removed 6 bases at V and 5 bases at J, with 11 bases between. The method was immunoSEQ multiplex PCR; TCRdb's version includes in-frame clones alone and lacks a portion of them. The sample lists more than 85,000 clones; more than 70% were seen once. The sequence was collected from a male donor with IPEX syndrome. What was sequenced was pancreas tissue. This chain joins TRBV13 and TRBJ2-1; D unclear. CDR3 nucleotides: TGTGCCAGCAGTGGGCCGTATAACAATGAGCAGTTCTTC. It yields the protein CASSGPYNNEQFF.